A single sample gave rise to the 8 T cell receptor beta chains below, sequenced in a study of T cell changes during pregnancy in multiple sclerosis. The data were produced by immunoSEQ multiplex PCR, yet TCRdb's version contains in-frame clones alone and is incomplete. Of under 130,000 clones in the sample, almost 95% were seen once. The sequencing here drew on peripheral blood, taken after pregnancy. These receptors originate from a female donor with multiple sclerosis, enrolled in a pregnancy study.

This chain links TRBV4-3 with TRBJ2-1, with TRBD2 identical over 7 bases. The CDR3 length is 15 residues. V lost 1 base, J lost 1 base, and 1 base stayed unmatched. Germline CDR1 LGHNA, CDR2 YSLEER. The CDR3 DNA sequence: TGCGCCAGCAGCCAAGGGGGGGGTTCCTACAATGAGCAGTTCTTC. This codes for CASSQGGGSYNEQFF.

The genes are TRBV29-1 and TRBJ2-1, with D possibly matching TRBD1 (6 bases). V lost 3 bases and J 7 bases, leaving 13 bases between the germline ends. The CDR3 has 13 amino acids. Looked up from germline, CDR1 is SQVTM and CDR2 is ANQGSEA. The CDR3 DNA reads TGCAGCGTTGATCTCCAGGGGTGGAATGAGCAGTTCTTC. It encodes CSVDLQGWNEQFF.

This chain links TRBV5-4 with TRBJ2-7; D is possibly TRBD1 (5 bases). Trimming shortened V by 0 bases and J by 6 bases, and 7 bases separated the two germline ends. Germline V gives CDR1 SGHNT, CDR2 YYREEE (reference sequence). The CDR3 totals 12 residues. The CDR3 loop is CASSLGRGEQYF. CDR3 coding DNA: TGTGCCAGCAGCTTGGGTAGGGGCGAGCAGTACTTC.

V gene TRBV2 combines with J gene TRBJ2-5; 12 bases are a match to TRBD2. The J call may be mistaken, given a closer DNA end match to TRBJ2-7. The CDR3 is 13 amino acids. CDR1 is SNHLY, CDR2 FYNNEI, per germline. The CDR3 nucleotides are TGTGCCGGGAGACTAGCGGGAGACTACGAGCAGTACTTC. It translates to CAGRLAGDYEQYF.

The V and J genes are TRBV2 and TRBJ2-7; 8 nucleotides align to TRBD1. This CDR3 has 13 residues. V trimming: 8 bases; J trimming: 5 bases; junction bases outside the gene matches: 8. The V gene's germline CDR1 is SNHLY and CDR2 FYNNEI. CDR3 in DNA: TGTGCCAGCGGCGGACAGGGAACGAACGAGCAGTACTTC. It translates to CASGGQGTNEQYF.

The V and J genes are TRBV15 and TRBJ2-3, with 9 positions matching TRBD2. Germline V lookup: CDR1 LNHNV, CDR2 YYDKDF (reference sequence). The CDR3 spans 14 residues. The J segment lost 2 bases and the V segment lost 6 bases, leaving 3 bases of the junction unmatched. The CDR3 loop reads CATRIAGATDTQYF. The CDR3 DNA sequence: TGTGCCACCAGGATAGCGGGGGCCACAGATACGCAGTATTTT.

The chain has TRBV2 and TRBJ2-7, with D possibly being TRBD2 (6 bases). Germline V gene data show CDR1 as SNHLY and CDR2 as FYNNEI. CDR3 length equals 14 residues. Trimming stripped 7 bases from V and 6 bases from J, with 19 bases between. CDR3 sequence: CASIPATRRGEQYF. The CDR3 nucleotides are TGTGCCAGCATCCCCGCGACTAGAAGGGGCGAGCAGTACTTC.

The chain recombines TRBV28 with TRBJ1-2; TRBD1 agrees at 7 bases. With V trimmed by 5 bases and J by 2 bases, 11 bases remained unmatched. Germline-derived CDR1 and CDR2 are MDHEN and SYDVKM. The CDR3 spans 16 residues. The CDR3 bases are TGTGCCAGCAGTCCGCCTGGGGGACAGATCAACTATGGCTACACCTTC. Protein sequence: CASSPPGGQINYGYTF.